This T cell receptor beta chain derives from a study of chemoradiotherapy in HPV16-positive cancers (dated by TCRdb to 2021 to 2024). Background for the entire study: Candidate HPV-specific T-cell clones and common TCR motifs were defined through functional T-cell assays on cells from a couple of HPV16-positive patients. The candidate HPV-specific TCRs and motifs were then tracked in TCR repertoires from 86 patients with HPV-related cancers. The study asked whether T-cell immunity to the HPV oncoproteins E6 and E7 changes during chemoradiotherapy and whether this immunity affects survival. Paper-wide results and their limitations: Expansion of candidate HPV-specific clones and E7-related TCR motifs was observed in the tumor microenvironment during treatment, whereas no such expansion was observed for non-HPV-specific T cells. In HPV16-positive patients, expansion of HPV-responsive T cells during chemoradiotherapy was found to be associated with improved recurrence-free survival. The functional definition of HPV-specific T cells was derived from only a couple of HPV16-positive patients, and the survival association was reported for HPV16-positive patients.

The library was made by the immunoSEQ multiplex PCR assay. In its TCRdb copy, this immuneACCESS table keeps in-frame sequences only and misses some clones. Where compared with another copy, unresolved V genes explain less than half of these, and the others have no known cause. A total of roughly 13,000 clones appear in this sample, nearly 70% of them only once. Jointly, the top ten make up approximately 19% of the sample. In the case of this clone: What this receptor recognizes is not known. The record has no base qualities; no much larger clone is one base away.

The CDR3 goes from the cysteine to the phenylalanine over 16 residues. The retained sequence is limited to the CDR3, 48 bases, with the frame set at the first base. Per the germline V gene (reference sequence), GTSNPN is the CDR1 and SVGIG is the CDR2. V loses 4 bases, J loses 4 bases, and the germline ends lie 19 bases apart. Repertoires were sampled multiple times during chemoradiotherapy, which allowed clonal expansion in the tumor microenvironment to be followed. This sample was gathered from a patient who underwent chemoradiotherapy. This clonotype was sampled from a human donor with HPV-associated anogenital cancer. The chain couples TRBV30 to TRBJ1-4, with TRBD1 as a weak D call on 5 bases. This receptor has the CDR3 CAWTRWGRDRNEKLFF. The DNA sequence follows: TGTGCCTGGACTCGATGGGGTAGGGACCGTAATGAAAAACTGTTTTTT.